This is a list of T cell receptor beta chains from one sample in a study of T cells in Graves' hyperthyroidism and ophthalmopathy. TCRdb redid the calling of the multiplex PCR reads with MiXCR, one entry per CDR3 protein. Of around 520,000 distinct CDR3 sequences listed, roughly 24% are singletons. The material sequenced was blood. The receptors were gathered from a woman between 25 and 40 years old with Graves' ophthalmopathy. Both conserved end residues are part of each CDR3. D genes are given only for firm matches. Clone size is given for some rows only: seen once, a few or many times, or a class if the clone is expanded.

D: TRBD1
J: TRBJ2-4
size: few
V: TRBV28
length: 16
DNA: TGTGCCAGCAGTCACAGGGGAGTCCTGGCCAAAAACATTCAGTACTTC
CDR3: CASSHRGVLAKNIQYF

D: -
J: TRBJ2-6
size: many
V: TRBV7-2
length: 15
DNA: TGTGCCAGCAGCTTAGGCAGGGCTGGGGCCAACGTCCTGACTTTC
CDR3: CASSLGRAGANVLTF

D: -
J: TRBJ2-7
size: few
V: TRBV10-1
length: 16
DNA: TGCGCCAGCAGTGAGTCACGGTTAAGAGGGATCTACGAGCAGTACTTC
CDR3: CASSESRLRGIYEQYF

D: -
J: TRBJ2-5
size: -
V: TRBV7-3
length: 13
DNA: TGTGCCAGCAGCTTATCCCCGGCGGAGACCCAGTACTTC
CDR3: CASSLSPAETQYF

D: -
J: TRBJ2-4
size: few
V: TRBV27
length: 15
DNA: TGTGCCAGCAGGCCCCACGAGGTAGCCAAAAACATTCAGTACTTC
CDR3: CASRPHEVAKNIQYF

D: TRBD1
J: TRBJ1-2
size: many
V: TRBV11-2
length: 11
DNA: TGTGCCAGCAGCTTAGCACAGGGGCTGTCCTTC
CDR3: CASSLAQGLSF

D: TRBD2
J: TRBJ2-2
size: many
V: TRBV4-2
length: 14
DNA: TGTGCCAGCAGCCAGGTCGGGGGGGCCGGGGAGCTGTTTTTT
CDR3: CASSQVGGAGELFF

D: TRBD1
J: TRBJ2-5
size: few
V: TRBV20-1
length: 15
DNA: TGCAGTGCTAGAGCGCCACGAGACAGGGGAGAGACCCAGTACTTC
CDR3: CSARAPRDRGETQYF

D: TRBD1
J: TRBJ2-7
size: many
V: TRBV29-1
length: 12
DNA: TGCAGCGTTGGTAACAGGGGGGCCGAGCAGTACTTC
CDR3: CSVGNRGAEQYF

D: -
J: TRBJ1-1
size: many
V: TRBV6-2/TRBV6-3
length: 13
DNA: TGTGCCAGCAGTTACTCACGGCAGACTGAAGCTTTCTTT
CDR3: CASSYSRQTEAFF

D: -
J: TRBJ1-5
size: many
V: TRBV6-2/TRBV6-3
length: 13
DNA: TGTGCCAGCATCGAAGGCTCCCAAGGTTCCCAGCATTTT
CDR3: CASIEGSQGSQHF

D: -
J: TRBJ2-7
size: many
V: TRBV5-1
length: 14
DNA: TGCGCCAGCAGCTCGGCGGACAGTGTCTACGAGCAGTACTTC
CDR3: CASSSADSVYEQYF

D: -
J: TRBJ1-5
size: -
V: TRBV19
length: 14
DNA: TGTGCCAGTAGTTTCTCGGGTGGGGATCAGCCCCAGCATTTT
CDR3: CASSFSGGDQPQHF

D: -
J: TRBJ1-2
size: few
V: TRBV6-2/TRBV6-3
length: 13
DNA: TGTGCCAGCAGTTACCCCTCTTGGTACGGCTACACCTTC
CDR3: CASSYPSWYGYTF

D: -
J: TRBJ1-1
size: many
V: TRBV6-2/TRBV6-3
length: 16
DNA: TGTGCCAGCAGTTACAACCCAAGAAGAGGGGGCACTGAAGCTTTCTTT
CDR3: CASSYNPRRGGTEAFF

D: TRBD1
J: TRBJ2-2
size: many
V: TRBV12-3/TRBV12-4
length: 15
DNA: TGTGCCAGCAGTTTGGGACAGGGGAACACCGGGGAGCTGTTTTTT
CDR3: CASSLGQGNTGELFF

D: -
J: TRBJ1-5
size: -
V: TRBV20-1
length: 15
DNA: TGCAGTGGAAGCCCACTGATGAATAGCAATCAGCCCCAGCATTTT
CDR3: CSGSPLMNSNQPQHF

D: -
J: TRBJ1-2
size: -
V: TRBV6-1
length: 15
DNA: TGTGCCAGCAGTGCCCCTGCTTCCGGGGTCTATGGCTACACCTTC
CDR3: CASSAPASGVYGYTF

D: TRBD1
J: TRBJ2-2
size: many
V: TRBV2
length: 13
DNA: TGTGCCAGCAGACGGACAGGACACGGGGAGCTGTTTTTT
CDR3: CASRRTGHGELFF

D: TRBD2
J: TRBJ2-5
size: few
V: TRBV4-2
length: 19
DNA: TGTGCCAGCAGCCTCAGGCCCCCCTCGACTAGCGGGGGGGCTGAGACCCAGTACTTC
CDR3: CASSLRPPSTSGGAETQYF

D: -
J: TRBJ1-1
size: many
V: TRBV27
length: 14
DNA: TGTGCCAGCAAGTTTTCCCCCCTCGGGGGCACAGCTTTCTTT
CDR3: CASKFSPLGGTAFF

D: -
J: TRBJ2-7
size: many
V: TRBV19
length: 15
DNA: TGTGCCAGTAGTATGGGACACGGAGACCATTACGAGCAGTACTTC
CDR3: CASSMGHGDHYEQYF

D: TRBD2
J: TRBJ2-7
size: many
V: TRBV2
length: 17
DNA: TGTGCCAGCAGTGAAGGAGCAGTAGCGGGGGATTTCTACGAGCAGTACTTC
CDR3: CASSEGAVAGDFYEQYF

D: -
J: TRBJ1-1
size: -
V: TRBV3-1
length: 12
DNA: TGTGCCAGCAGCCAGTCCGCAGAGAAGGCTTTCTTT
CDR3: CASSQSAEKAFF

D: -
J: TRBJ2-7
size: many
V: TRBV7-8
length: 17
DNA: TGTGCCAGCAGCCGCGGGAGCGGGACACGGATCTCCTACGAGCAGTACTTC
CDR3: CASSRGSGTRISYEQYF